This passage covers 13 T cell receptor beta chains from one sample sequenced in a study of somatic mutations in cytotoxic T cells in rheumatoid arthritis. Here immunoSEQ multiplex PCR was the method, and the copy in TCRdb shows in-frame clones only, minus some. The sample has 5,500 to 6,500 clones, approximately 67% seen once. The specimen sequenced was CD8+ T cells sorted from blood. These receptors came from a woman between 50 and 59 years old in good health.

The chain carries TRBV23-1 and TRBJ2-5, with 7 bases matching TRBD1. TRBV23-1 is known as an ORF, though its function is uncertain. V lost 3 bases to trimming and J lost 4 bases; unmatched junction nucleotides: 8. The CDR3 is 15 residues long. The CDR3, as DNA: TGCGCCAGCAGTCAGAACCGTAGACAGGGAGAGACCCAGTACTTC. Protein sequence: CASSQNRRQGETQYF.

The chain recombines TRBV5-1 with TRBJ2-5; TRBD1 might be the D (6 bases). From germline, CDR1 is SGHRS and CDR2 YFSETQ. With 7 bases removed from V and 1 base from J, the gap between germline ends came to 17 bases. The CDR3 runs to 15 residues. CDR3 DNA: TGCGCCAGCTCTGCTCAGGGGACCCTCCAAGAGACCCAGTACTTC. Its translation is CASSAQGTLQETQYF.

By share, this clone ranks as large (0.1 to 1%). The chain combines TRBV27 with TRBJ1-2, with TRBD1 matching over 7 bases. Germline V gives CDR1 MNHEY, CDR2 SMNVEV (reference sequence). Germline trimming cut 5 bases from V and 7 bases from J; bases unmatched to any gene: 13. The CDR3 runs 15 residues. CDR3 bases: TGTGCCAGCAGTATCCGGGACAGTGGTTGGGGTGGCTACACCTTC. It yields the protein CASSIRDSGWGGYTF.

The CDR3 DNA reads TGTGCCAGCAGCTTAAAGGGACAGTTATTTTATGGCCACAATGAGCAGTTCTTC. Its translation: CASSLKGQLFYGHNEQFF. The chain combines TRBV11-3 with TRBJ2-1; 7 bases match TRBD1. Unmatched junction bases numbered 15, after V lost 2 bases and J lost 5 bases. CDR3 length equals 18 residues. Germline V gene sequence: CDR1 SGHNT, CDR2 YENEEA. The entire variable domain, with the rest obtained from reference TRBV11-3 and TRBJ2-1, is as follows: EAGVVQSPRYKIIEKKQPVAFWCNPISGHNTLYWYLQNLGQGPELLIRYENEEAVDDSQLPKDRFSAERLKGVDSTLKIQPAELGDSAVYLCASSLKGQLFYGHNEQFFGPGTRLTVL.

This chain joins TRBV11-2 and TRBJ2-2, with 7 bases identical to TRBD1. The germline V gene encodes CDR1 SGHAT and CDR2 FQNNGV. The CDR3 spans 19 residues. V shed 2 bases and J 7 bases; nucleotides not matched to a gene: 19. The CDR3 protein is CASSLNLGGDHSPDGELFF. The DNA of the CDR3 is TGTGCCAGCAGCTTAAATTTAGGGGGCGACCACAGTCCTGACGGGGAGCTGTTTTTT.

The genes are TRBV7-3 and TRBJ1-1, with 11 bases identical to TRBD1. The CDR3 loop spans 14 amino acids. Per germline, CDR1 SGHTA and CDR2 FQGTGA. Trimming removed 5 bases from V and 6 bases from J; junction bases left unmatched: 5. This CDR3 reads CASSLGTGGAEAFF. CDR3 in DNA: TGTGCCAGCAGCCTCGGGACAGGGGGAGCTGAAGCTTTCTTT.

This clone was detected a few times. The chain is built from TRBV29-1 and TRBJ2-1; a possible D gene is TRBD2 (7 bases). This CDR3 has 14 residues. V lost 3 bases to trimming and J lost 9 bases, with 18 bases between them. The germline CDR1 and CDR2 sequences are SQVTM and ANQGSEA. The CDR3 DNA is TGCAGCGTTGACGACGGCGGGGGACACAGTGAGCAGTTCTTC. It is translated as CSVDDGGGHSEQFF.

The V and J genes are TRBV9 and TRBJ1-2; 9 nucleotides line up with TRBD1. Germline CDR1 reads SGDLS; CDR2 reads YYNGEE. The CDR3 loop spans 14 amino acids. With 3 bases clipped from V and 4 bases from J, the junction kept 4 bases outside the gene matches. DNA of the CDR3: TGTGCCAGCAGCGGCACAGGGGGCACCTATGGCTACACCTTC. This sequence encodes CASSGTGGTYGYTF. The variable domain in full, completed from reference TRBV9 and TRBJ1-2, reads DSGVTQTPKHLITATGQRVTLRCSPRSGDLSVYWYQQSLDQGLQFLIQYYNGEERAKGNILERFSAQQFPDLHSELNLSSLELGDSALYFCASSGTGGTYGYTFGSGTRLTVV.

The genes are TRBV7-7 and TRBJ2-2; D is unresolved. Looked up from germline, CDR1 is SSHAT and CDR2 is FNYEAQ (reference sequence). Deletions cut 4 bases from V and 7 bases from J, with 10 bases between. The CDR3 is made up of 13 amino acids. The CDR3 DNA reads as TGTGCCAGCAGCTCAGTCTTGTTCGGGGAGCTGTTTTTT. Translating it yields CASSSVLFGELFF.

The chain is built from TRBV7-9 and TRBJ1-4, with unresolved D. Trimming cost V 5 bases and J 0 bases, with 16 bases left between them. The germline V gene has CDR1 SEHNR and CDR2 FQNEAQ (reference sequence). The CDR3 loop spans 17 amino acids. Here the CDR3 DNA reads TGTGCCAGCAGCCCGTACGGTGCAGCGGCAACTAATGAAAAACTGTTTTTT. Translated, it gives CASSPYGAAATNEKLFF.

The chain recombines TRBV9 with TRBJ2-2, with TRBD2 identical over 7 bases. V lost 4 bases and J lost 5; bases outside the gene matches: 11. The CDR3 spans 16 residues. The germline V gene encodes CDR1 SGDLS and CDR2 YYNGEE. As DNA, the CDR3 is TGTGCCAGCAGCACGCAGGCTAGCGGCTTAACCGGGGAGCTGTTTTTT. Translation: CASSTQASGLTGELFF.

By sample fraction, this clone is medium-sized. The DNA of the CDR3 is TGTGCCAGCAGCTTCTCAGGGATCTCCTACGAGCAGTACTTC. As protein: CASSFSGISYEQYF. This chain joins TRBV13 and TRBJ2-7, with D possibly being TRBD1 (5 bases). V was cut by 3 bases and J by 0 bases, with 9 bases left in between. The CDR3 consists of 14 residues. Germline assignment: CDR1 PRHDT and CDR2 FYEKMQ (reference sequence).

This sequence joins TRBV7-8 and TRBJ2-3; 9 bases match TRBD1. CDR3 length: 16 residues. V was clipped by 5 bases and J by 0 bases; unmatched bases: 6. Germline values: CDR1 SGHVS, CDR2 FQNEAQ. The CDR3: CASSPLQGASTDTQYF. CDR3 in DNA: TGTGCCAGCAGCCCTCTACAGGGGGCAAGCACAGATACGCAGTATTTT. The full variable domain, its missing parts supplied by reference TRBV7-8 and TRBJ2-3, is GAGVSQSPRYKVAKRGQDVALRCDPISGHVSLFWYQQALGQGPEFLTYFQNEAQLDKSGLPSDRFFAERPEGSVSTLKIQRTQQEDSAVYLCASSPLQGASTDTQYFGPGTRLTVL.